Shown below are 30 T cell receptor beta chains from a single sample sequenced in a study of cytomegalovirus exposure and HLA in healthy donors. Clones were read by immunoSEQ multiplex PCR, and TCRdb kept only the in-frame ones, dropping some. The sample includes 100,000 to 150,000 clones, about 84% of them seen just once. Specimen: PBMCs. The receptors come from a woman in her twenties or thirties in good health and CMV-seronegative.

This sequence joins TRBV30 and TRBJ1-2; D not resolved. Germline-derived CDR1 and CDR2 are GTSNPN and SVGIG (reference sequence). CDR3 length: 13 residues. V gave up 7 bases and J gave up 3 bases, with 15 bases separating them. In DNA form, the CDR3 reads TGTGCCTCAAAGGGCCCCGGGGACTATGGCTACACCTTC. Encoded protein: CASKGPGDYGYTF.

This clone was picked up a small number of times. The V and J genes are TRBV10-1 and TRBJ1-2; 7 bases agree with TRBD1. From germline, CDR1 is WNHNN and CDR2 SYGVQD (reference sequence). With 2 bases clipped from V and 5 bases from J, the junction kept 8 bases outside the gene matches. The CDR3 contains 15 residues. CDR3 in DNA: TGCGCCAGCAGTGAGGACGGACAGGAATCATATGGCTACACCTTC. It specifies CASSEDGQESYGYTF.

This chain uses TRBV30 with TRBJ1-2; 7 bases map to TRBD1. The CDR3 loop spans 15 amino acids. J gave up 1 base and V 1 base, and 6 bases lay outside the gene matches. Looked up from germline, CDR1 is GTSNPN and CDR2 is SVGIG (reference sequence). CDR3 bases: TGTGCCTGGAGTGGCGGACAGGAATATAACTATGGCTACACCTTC. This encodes CAWSGGQEYNYGYTF. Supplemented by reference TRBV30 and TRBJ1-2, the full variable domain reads SQTIHQWPATLVQPVGSPLSLECTVEGTSNPNLYWYRQAAGRGLQLLFYSVGIGQISSEVPQNLSASRPQDRQFILSSKKLLLSDSGFYLCAWSGGQEYNYGYTFGSGTRLTVV.

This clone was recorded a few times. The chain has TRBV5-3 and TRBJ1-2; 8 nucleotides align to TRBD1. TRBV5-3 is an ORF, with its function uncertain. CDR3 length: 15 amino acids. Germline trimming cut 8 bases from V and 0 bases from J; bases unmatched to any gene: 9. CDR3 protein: CASSQRRGPNYGYTF. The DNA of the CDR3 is TGTGCCAGCAGCCAACGCAGGGGGCCTAACTATGGCTACACCTTC.

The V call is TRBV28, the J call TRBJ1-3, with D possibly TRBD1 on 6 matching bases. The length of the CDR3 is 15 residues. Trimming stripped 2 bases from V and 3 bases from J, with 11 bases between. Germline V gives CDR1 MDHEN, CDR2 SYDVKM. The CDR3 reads CASSLESRGGNTIYF. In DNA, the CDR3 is TGTGCCAGCAGTTTAGAAAGCAGGGGTGGAAACACCATATATTTT.

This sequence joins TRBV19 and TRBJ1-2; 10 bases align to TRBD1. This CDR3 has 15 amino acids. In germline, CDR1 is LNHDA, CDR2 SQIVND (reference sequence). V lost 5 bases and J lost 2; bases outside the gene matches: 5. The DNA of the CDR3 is TGTGCCAGTAGTCGACAGGGGGCGAAGAACTATGGCTACACCTTC. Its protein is CASSRQGAKNYGYTF.

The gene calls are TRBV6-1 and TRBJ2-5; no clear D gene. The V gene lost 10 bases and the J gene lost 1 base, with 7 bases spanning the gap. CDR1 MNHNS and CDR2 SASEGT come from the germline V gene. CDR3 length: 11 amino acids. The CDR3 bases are TGTGCCACGTACTTCCAAGAGACCCAGTACTTC. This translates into CATYFQETQYF.

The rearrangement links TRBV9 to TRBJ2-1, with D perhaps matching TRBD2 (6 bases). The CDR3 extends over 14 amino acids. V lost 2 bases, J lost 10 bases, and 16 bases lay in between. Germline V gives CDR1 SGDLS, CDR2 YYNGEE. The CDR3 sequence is CASSVGLEGWEQFF. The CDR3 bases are TGTGCCAGCAGCGTGGGACTGGAGGGTTGGGAGCAGTTCTTC.

CDR3 protein: CASSTGGNYGYTF. The CDR3 DNA reads TGTGCCAGCTCCACGGGGGGAAACTATGGCTACACCTTC. The V gene is TRBV18, the J gene TRBJ1-2, with D possibly matching TRBD1 (5 bases). This CDR3 has 13 residues. Germline CDR1 KGHSH, CDR2 LQKENI. Trimming cost V 6 bases and J 2 bases, with 10 bases left between them.

The CDR3 DNA follows: TGTGCCATCAGTGGGGGCGGGAGGAACACTGAAGCTTTCTTT. Translated: CAISGGGRNTEAFF. The rearrangement uses TRBV10-3 and TRBJ1-1; D may be TRBD1 (5 bases). The V end was cut by 4 bases, the J end by 1 base, with 10 bases between. The CDR3 has 14 amino acids. Germline CDR1 ENHRY, CDR2 SYGVKD.

The CDR3 sequence is CASSHRQGTAEKLFF. In nucleotides, the CDR3 is TGCGCCAGCAGCCACAGACAGGGTACCGCTGAAAAACTGTTTTTT. The rearrangement joins TRBV4-1 to TRBJ1-4; 7 bases are shared with TRBD1. The CDR3 runs 15 residues. CDR1 and CDR2 from the germline V gene are MGHRA and YSYEKL. J was trimmed by 7 bases and V by 3 bases; bases with no gene match: 8.

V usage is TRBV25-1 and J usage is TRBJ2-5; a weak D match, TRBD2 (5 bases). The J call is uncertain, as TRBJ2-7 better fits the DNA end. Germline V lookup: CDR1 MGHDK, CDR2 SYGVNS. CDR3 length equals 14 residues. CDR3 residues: CASSARASLYEQYF. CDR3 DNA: TGTGCCAGCAGTGCGAGGGCCTCCCTTTACGAGCAGTACTTC.

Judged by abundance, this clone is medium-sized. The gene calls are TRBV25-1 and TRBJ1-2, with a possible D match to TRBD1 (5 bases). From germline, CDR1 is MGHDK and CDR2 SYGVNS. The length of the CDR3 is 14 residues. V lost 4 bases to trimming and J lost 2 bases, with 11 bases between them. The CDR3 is CASSGTNHNYGYTF. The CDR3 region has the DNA TGTGCCAGCAGTGGGACAAACCACAACTATGGCTACACCTTC.

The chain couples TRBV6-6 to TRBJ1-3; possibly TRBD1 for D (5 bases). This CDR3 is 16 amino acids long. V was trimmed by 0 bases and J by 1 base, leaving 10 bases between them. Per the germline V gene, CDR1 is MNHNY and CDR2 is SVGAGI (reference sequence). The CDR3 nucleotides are TGTGCCAGCAGTTACTCACCGGGACTATCTGGAAACACCATATATTTT. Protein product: CASSYSPGLSGNTIYF.

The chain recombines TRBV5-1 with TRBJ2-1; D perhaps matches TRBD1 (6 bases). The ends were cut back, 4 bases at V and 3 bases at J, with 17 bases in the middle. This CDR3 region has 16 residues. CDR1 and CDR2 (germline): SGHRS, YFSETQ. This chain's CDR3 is CASSLTGNDFYNEQFF. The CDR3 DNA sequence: TGCGCCAGCAGCCTTACAGGGAATGACTTCTACAATGAGCAGTTCTTC.

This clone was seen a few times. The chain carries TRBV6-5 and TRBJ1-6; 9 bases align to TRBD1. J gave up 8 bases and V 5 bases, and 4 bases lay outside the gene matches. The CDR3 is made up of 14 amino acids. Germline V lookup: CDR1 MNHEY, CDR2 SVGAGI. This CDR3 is CASSRTGDDSPLHF. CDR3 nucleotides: TGTGCCAGCAGTCGGACAGGGGACGATTCACCCCTCCACTTT.

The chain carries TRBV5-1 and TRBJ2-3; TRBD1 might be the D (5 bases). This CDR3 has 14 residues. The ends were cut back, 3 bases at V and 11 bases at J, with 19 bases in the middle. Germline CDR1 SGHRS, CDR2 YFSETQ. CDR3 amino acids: CASSSENPQVGQYF. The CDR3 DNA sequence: TGCGCCAGCAGCTCGGAAAATCCACAGGTTGGGCAGTATTTT.

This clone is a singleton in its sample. Written as DNA, the CDR3 is TGTGCCAGCGGCCTCCCGGGGGCCGGGGAGCTGTTTTTT. It codes for CASGLPGAGELFF. V is TRBV7-8 and J is TRBJ2-2, with D maybe TRBD2 (6 bases). This CDR3 spans 13 amino acids. V shed 8 bases and J shed 6 bases, with 13 bases lying between them. Germline CDR1 and CDR2: SGHVS and FQNEAQ.

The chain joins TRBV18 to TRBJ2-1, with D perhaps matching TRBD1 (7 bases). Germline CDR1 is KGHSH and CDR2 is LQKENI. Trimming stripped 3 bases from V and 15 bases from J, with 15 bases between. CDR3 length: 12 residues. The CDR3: CASSPLRDRSFF. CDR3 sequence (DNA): TGTGCCAGCTCACCCCTGCGGGACAGATCGTTCTTC. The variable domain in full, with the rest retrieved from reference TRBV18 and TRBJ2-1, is NAGVMQNPRHLVRRRGQEARLRCSPMKGHSHVYWYRQLPEEGLKFMVYLQKENIIDESGMPKERFSAEFPKEGPSILRIQQVVRGDSAAYFCASSPLRDRSFFGPGTRLTVL.

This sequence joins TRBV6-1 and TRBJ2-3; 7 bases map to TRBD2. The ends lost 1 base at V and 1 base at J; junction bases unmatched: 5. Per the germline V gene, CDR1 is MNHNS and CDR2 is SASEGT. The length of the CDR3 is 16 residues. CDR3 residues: CASSEGRGTRTDTQYF. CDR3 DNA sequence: TGTGCCAGCAGTGAAGGGCGGGGGACCCGCACAGATACGCAGTATTTT.

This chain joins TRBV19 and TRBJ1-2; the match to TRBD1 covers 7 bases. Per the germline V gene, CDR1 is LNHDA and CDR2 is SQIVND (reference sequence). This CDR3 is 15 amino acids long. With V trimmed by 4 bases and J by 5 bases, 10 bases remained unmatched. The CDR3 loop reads CASSTTGVGPYGYTF. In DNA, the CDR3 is TGTGCCAGTAGTACTACAGGGGTGGGCCCTTATGGCTACACCTTC.

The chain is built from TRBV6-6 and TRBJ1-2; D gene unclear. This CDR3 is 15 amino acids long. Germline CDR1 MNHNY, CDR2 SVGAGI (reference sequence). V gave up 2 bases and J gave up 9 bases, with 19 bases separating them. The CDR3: CASSYQAGGQMSYTF. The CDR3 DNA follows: TGTGCCAGCAGTTACCAAGCAGGAGGGCAGATGAGCTACACCTTC.

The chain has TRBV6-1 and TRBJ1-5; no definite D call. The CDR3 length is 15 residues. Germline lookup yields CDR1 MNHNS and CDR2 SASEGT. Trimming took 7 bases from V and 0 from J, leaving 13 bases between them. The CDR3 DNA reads TGTGCCAGCACCCCTGTAGTTACTAGCAATCAGCCCCAGCATTTT. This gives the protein CASTPVVTSNQPQHF.

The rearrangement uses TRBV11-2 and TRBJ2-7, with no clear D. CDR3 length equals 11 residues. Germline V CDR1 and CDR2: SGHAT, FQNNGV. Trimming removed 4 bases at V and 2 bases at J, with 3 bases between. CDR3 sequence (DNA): TGTGCCAGCAGCTATACCTACGAGCAGTACTTC. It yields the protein CASSYTYEQYF.

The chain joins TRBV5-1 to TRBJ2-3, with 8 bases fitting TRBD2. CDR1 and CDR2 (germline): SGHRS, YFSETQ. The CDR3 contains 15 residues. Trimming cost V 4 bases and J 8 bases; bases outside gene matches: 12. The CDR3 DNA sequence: TGCGCCAGCAGCGCCTTAGCGGGGAACCTAGGTACGCAGTATTTT. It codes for CASSALAGNLGTQYF.

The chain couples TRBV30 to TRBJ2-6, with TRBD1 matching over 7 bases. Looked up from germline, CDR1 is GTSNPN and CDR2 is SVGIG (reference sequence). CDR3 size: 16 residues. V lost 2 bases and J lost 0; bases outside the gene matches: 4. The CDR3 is CAWSFTGDSGANVLTF. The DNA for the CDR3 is TGTGCCTGGAGTTTTACAGGGGACTCTGGGGCCAACGTCCTGACTTTC.

For the CDR3, the DNA is TGTGCCAGCTTGATCGGGACAGGGCGTCTCCAAGAGACCCAGTACTTC. Amino acid sequence: CASLIGTGRLQETQYF. This chain joins TRBV18 and TRBJ2-5; TRBD1 matches at 9 bases. V shed 7 bases, J shed 1 base, and the junction held 10 bases outside the gene matches. CDR3 length: 16 amino acids. Germline lookup yields CDR1 KGHSH and CDR2 LQKENI.

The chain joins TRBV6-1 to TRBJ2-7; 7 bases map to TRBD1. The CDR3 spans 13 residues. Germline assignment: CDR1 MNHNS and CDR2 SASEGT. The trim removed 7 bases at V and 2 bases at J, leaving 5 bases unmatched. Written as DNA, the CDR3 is TGTGCCAGCAACAGGGGTCCCACCTACGAGCAGTACTTC. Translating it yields CASNRGPTYEQYF.

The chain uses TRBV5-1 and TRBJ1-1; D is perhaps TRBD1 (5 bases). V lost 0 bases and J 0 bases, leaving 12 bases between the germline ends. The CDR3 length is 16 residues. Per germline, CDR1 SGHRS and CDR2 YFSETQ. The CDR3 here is CASSLVGARMNTEAFF. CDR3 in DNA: TGCGCCAGCAGCTTGGTAGGGGCGCGGATGAACACTGAAGCTTTCTTT. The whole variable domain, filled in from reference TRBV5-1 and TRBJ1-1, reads KAGVTQTPRYLIKTRGQQVTLSCSPISGHRSVSWYQQTPGQGLQFLFEYFSETQRNKGNFPGRFSGRQFSNSRSEMNVSTLELGDSALYLCASSLVGARMNTEAFFGQGTRLTVV.

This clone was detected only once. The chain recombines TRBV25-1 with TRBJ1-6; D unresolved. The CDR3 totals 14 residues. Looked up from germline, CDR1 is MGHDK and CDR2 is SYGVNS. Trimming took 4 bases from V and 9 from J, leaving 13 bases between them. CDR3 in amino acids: CASSGTGFFSPLHF. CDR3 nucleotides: TGTGCCAGCAGTGGTACCGGGTTTTTTTCACCCCTCCACTTT.